The 14 T cell receptor beta chains listed next were all sequenced from one sample in a study of tumor-infiltrating lymphocytes in localized non-small cell lung cancer. The protocol was immunoSEQ multiplex PCR, while the TCRdb copy is restricted to in-frame clones and leaves out a portion. The sample shows 6,000 to 7,500 clones, roughly 69% of them seen only once. Sequencing was carried out using uninvolved lung tissue not adjacent to the tumor. Receptor source: a human donor with non-small cell lung cancer.

V usage is TRBV7-3 and J usage is TRBJ2-5; D ambiguous. Trimming stripped 2 bases from V and 5 bases from J, with 12 bases between. The CDR3 has 14 amino acids. From germline, CDR1 is SGHTA and CDR2 FQGTGA. CDR3 bases: TGTGCCAGCAGCTTAGACGCAGCCGGTGAGACCCAGTACTTC. This translates into CASSLDAAGETQYF.

The chain joins TRBV5-1 to TRBJ1-4; D possibly corresponds to TRBD1 (5 bases). The germline V gene has CDR1 SGHRS and CDR2 YFSETQ. This CDR3 has 14 amino acids. Trimming removed 8 bases at V and 2 bases at J, with 13 bases between. The CDR3 loop is CASPKGPTNEKLFF. For the CDR3, the DNA is TGCGCCAGTCCAAAGGGACCTACTAATGAAAAACTGTTTTTT.

The J gene is TRBJ2-5, the V gene TRBV11-2, with no clear D. CDR1 is SGHAT, CDR2 FQNNGV, per germline. The V and J ends lost 0 bases and 5 bases respectively, with 7 bases between them. The CDR3 covers 13 residues. CDR3 in DNA: TGTGCCAGCAGCTTAGACCTAAGGGAGACCCAGTACTTC. Translating it yields CASSLDLRETQYF.

This clone was counted once. The chain uses TRBV27 and TRBJ2-7; D tentatively reads TRBD1 or TRBD2 (5 bases each). Between the trimmed V and J ends, which lost 5 bases and 0 bases, there was a span of 20 bases. CDR1 MNHEY and CDR2 SMNVEV come from the germline V gene (reference sequence). The CDR3 has 17 residues. CDR3 loop: CASSLITSGTSSYEQYF. The CDR3 DNA reads as TGTGCCAGCAGTCTAATCACTTCCGGGACGAGCTCCTACGAGCAGTACTTC.

The rearrangement links TRBV28 to TRBJ2-5; weak D call: TRBD1 (6 bases). Germline loops: CDR1 MDHEN, CDR2 SYDVKM. Trimming pared 5 bases from V and 4 bases from J, leaving 14 bases between. The CDR3 is 14 residues long. This chain's CDR3 is CASSPQGGRETQYF. CDR3 sequence (DNA): TGTGCCAGCAGTCCCCAAGGGGGAAGAGAGACCCAGTACTTC. Together with reference TRBV28 and TRBJ2-5, the CDR3 gives the full variable domain: DVKVTQSSRYLVKRTGEKVFLECVQDMDHENMFWYRQDPGLGLRLIYFSYDVKMKEKGDIPEGYSVSREKKERFSLILESASTNQTSMYLCASSPQGGRETQYFGPGTRLLVL.

This clone was counted between two and nine times. The chain recombines TRBV4-1 with TRBJ1-1; unclear D gene. CDR1 and CDR2 (germline): MGHRA, YSYEKL. V was trimmed by 5 bases and J by 3 bases, leaving 13 bases between them. The CDR3 totals 14 residues. The CDR3 region is CASSSRAGDTEAFF. CDR3 sequence (DNA): TGCGCCAGCAGCTCTAGGGCGGGAGACACTGAAGCTTTCTTT.

The V call is TRBV6-6, the J call TRBJ1-3; 8 bases fit TRBD1. Germline CDR1 reads MNHNY; CDR2 reads SVGAGI (reference sequence). This CDR3 is 16 amino acids long. After removal of 0 bases from V and 4 bases from J, the junction contained 5 bases not matched to a gene. CDR3 protein: CASSYSSGGLGNTIYF. The CDR3 bases are TGTGCCAGCAGTTACTCCTCAGGGGGCCTCGGAAACACCATATATTTT.

The DNA of the CDR3 is TGTGCCAGCAGCTATAGACTAGCGGGGGGAAGCTCCTACGAGCAGTACTTC. It encodes CASSYRLAGGSSYEQYF. This rearrangement joins TRBV7-2 to TRBJ2-7; 13 bases are a match to TRBD2. The ends lost 4 bases at V and 0 bases at J; junction bases unmatched: 6. The CDR3 has 17 residues. Germline CDR1 SGHTA, CDR2 FQGNSA.

The V call is TRBV11-3, the J call TRBJ1-6; 7 bases align to TRBD1. CDR1 SGHNT and CDR2 YENEEA come from the germline V gene. The CDR3 is 15 amino acids. The V gene end was trimmed by 5 bases and the J gene end by 5 bases; junction bases not matched to a gene: 6. CDR3 region: CASSPRDRDNSPLHF. The CDR3 nucleotides read TGTGCCAGCAGCCCCCGGGACAGAGATAATTCACCCCTCCACTTT.

The chain couples TRBV7-9 to TRBJ2-4; D is unresolved. V lost 5 bases, J lost 1 base, and 15 bases lay in between. CDR3 length: 16 residues. The germline V gene has CDR1 SEHNR and CDR2 FQNEAQ (reference sequence). The DNA for the CDR3 is TGTGCCAGCAGCCTAGATGGATATCGGGCCAAAAACATTCAGTACTTC. Amino acids: CASSLDGYRAKNIQYF.

CDR3 in DNA: TGTGCCGCCGGACAGGGATCTGGGGCCAACGTCCTGACTTTC. This translates into CAAGQGSGANVLTF. The V gene is TRBV30, the J gene TRBJ2-6; 8 bases map to TRBD1. V gave up 8 bases and J gave up 1 base; unmatched junction bases: 4. Per germline, CDR1 GTSNPN and CDR2 SVGIG (reference sequence). This CDR3 contains 14 residues.

The table lists this clone with a count of one. V gene TRBV6-1 combines with J gene TRBJ2-5, with no clear D. V lost 0 bases and J 5 bases, leaving 10 bases between the germline ends. This CDR3 comprises 14 residues. The V gene's germline CDR1 is MNHNS and CDR2 SASEGT. CDR3 in DNA: TGTGCCAGCAGTGAAGCTCTTTCTGGGGAGACCCAGTACTTC. Its translation: CASSEALSGETQYF.

The CDR3, as DNA: TGTGCCAGCAGTTCAACGGGACAGGGGGCGTCGCGTACGCAGTATTTT. Translating it yields CASSSTGQGASRTQYF. J is TRBJ2-3 and V is TRBV28, with TRBD1 matching over 12 bases. The CDR3 has 16 amino acids. V shed 4 bases and J 8 bases; nucleotides not matched to a gene: 10. The germline CDR1 and CDR2 sequences are MDHEN and SYDVKM.

The CDR3 DNA sequence: TGTGCCAGCAGCTTCGGGGAGGGACAGCCCCAGCATTTT. Its protein product is CASSFGEGQPQHF. The chain combines TRBV11-2 with TRBJ1-5; D remains unclear. This CDR3 is 13 amino acids long. From germline, CDR1 is SGHAT and CDR2 FQNNGV. The V end lost 3 bases, the J end lost 7 bases, and 10 bases lay between the germline ends.